The 19 T cell receptor beta chains below come from one sample, sequenced in a study of control samples from healthy donors and cancer patients. Profiling relied on immunoSEQ multiplex PCR, and the TCRdb table lists in-frame clones only, not all of them. The table includes about 55,000 clones, around 97% detected once. The sequenced material came from blood. The receptors were gathered from a woman in her twenties or thirties in good health.

The V and J genes are TRBV3-1 (or the pseudogene TRBV3-2) and TRBJ1-3; 8 nucleotides align to TRBD1. Per the germline V gene, CDR1 is LGHDT and CDR2 is YNNKEL (reference sequence). After removal of 2 bases from V and 3 bases from J, the junction contained 9 bases not matched to a gene. CDR3 length: 17 residues. CDR3 in amino acids: CASSQPGGSGFGNTIYF. CDR3 bases: TGTGCCAGCAGCCAACCAGGGGGCTCTGGGTTTGGAAACACCATATATTTT.

The count of this clone is one. This chain connects TRBV10-3 to TRBJ1-1; TRBD1 might be the D (5 bases). Germline CDR1 reads ENHRY; CDR2 reads SYGVKD. The ends were cut back, 2 bases at V and 1 base at J, with 8 bases in the middle. The CDR3 totals 14 residues. This CDR3 reads CAISERGWNTEAFF. The CDR3 region has the DNA TGTGCCATCAGTGAGCGGGGGTGGAACACTGAAGCTTTCTTT.

This chain uses TRBV7-2 with TRBJ2-3; D might be TRBD1 (6 bases). CDR1 SGHTA and CDR2 FQGNSA come from the germline V gene. The CDR3 runs to 15 residues. V was pared by 5 bases and J by 6 bases, with 18 bases between. Written as DNA, the CDR3 is TGTGCCAGCAGCCCCAACAGGGTTCTGCGGGATACGCAGTATTTT. This gives the protein CASSPNRVLRDTQYF.

The chain combines TRBV28 with TRBJ2-1; D uncertain. The V and J ends lost 5 bases and 6 bases respectively, with 8 bases between them. Per the germline V gene, CDR1 is MDHEN and CDR2 is SYDVKM. CDR3 length: 12 residues. CDR3 sequence: CASSQGPNEQFF. The CDR3, as DNA: TGTGCCAGCAGTCAAGGGCCCAATGAGCAGTTCTTC.

The J gene is TRBJ2-3, the V gene TRBV3-1 (or the pseudogene TRBV3-2); either TRBD1 or TRBD2 may supply D (5 bases each). From germline, CDR1 is LGHDT and CDR2 YNNKEL (reference sequence). Trimming left V 4 bases short and J 1 base short, with 12 bases between. The CDR3 totals 15 residues. The CDR3 protein is CASSRSRGRTDTQYF. The CDR3 DNA reads as TGTGCCAGCAGCCGCTCACGGGGCCGCACAGATACGCAGTATTTT.

This chain uses TRBV5-4 with TRBJ2-7; 7 positions agree with TRBD1. V lost 0 bases and J lost 2; bases outside the gene matches: 8. Germline CDR1 SGHNT, CDR2 YYREEE (reference sequence). There are 16 residues in the CDR3. CDR3 sequence: CASSLEGQQPTYEQYF. The CDR3 nucleotides are TGTGCCAGCAGCTTGGAGGGACAGCAACCGACCTACGAGCAGTACTTC.

V and J are TRBV5-1 and TRBJ2-2, with 7 bases matching TRBD1. V gave up 5 bases and J gave up 0 bases; unmatched junction bases: 7. The germline gives CDR1 SGHRS, CDR2 YFSETQ. This CDR3 is 16 amino acids long. The CDR3 region is CASSWDSIANTGELFF. CDR3 bases: TGCGCCAGCAGTTGGGACAGTATCGCGAACACCGGGGAGCTGTTTTTT. The complete variable domain, with remaining parts taken from reference TRBV5-1 and TRBJ2-2, reads KAGVTQTPRYLIKTRGQQVTLSCSPISGHRSVSWYQQTPGQGLQFLFEYFSETQRNKGNFPGRFSGRQFSNSRSEMNVSTLELGDSALYLCASSWDSIANTGELFFGEGSRLTVL.

The chain recombines TRBV7-9 with TRBJ2-7; TRBD1 matches at 7 bases. Germline V gene sequence: CDR1 SEHNR, CDR2 FQNEAQ (reference sequence). V gave up 6 bases and J gave up 5 bases; unmatched junction bases: 4. This CDR3 has 12 residues. CDR3 nucleotides: TGTGCCAGCAGTCACACAGGGGACGAGCAGTACTTC. This gives the protein CASSHTGDEQYF.

The rearrangement joins TRBV19 to TRBJ2-1; TRBD2 might be the D (5 bases). The germline V gene encodes CDR1 LNHDA and CDR2 SQIVND (reference sequence). This CDR3 comprises 15 residues. The V gene lost 2 bases and the J gene lost 2 bases, with 10 bases spanning the gap. CDR3 sequence (DNA): TGTGCCAGTAGTATATCCACTAGTACCTACAATGAGCAGTTCTTC. This translates into CASSISTSTYNEQFF.

The chain links TRBV28 to TRBJ2-5; no definite D call. The V end lost 3 bases, the J end lost 9 bases, and 20 bases lay between the germline ends. The germline V gene has CDR1 MDHEN and CDR2 SYDVKM. This CDR3 is built from 15 residues. This CDR3 is CASSLVSGRKASQYF. The CDR3 region has the DNA TGTGCCAGCAGTTTGGTATCCGGACGGAAAGCGTCCCAGTACTTC.

The CDR3 DNA reads as TGTGCCAGCAGTTCGCCGGGACAGGGATTTGGCACAGATACGCAGTATTTT. Protein sequence: CASSSPGQGFGTDTQYF. The chain employs TRBV28 and TRBJ2-3; 9 bases line up with TRBD1. The CDR3 runs to 17 residues. Germline V CDR1 and CDR2: MDHEN, SYDVKM. With V trimmed by 4 bases and J by 1 base, 9 bases remained unmatched.

This clone was detected only once. This rearrangement joins TRBV6-5 to TRBJ2-3; D is uncertain. Germline assignment: CDR1 MNHEY and CDR2 SVGAGI. V was clipped by 7 bases and J by 0 bases, with 14 bases between them. The CDR3 is 15 amino acids. CDR3 loop: CASTYYTMSTDTQYF. In DNA form, the CDR3 reads TGTGCCAGCACGTACTACACTATGAGCACAGATACGCAGTATTTT.

The chain employs TRBV11-3 and TRBJ1-4, with no clear D. V gave up 3 bases and J gave up 4 bases, with 9 bases separating them. The CDR3 totals 14 residues. Germline V gene sequence: CDR1 SGHNT, CDR2 YENEEA. Written as DNA, the CDR3 is TGTGCCAGCAGCTTCCGAGTCCTTAATGAAAAACTGTTTTTT. This encodes CASSFRVLNEKLFF.

V and J are TRBV19 and TRBJ1-6; D is possibly TRBD1 (5 bases). Trimming removed 6 bases from V and 6 bases from J, with 9 bases in between. The germline CDR1 and CDR2 sequences are LNHDA and SQIVND (reference sequence). The CDR3 has 13 amino acids. CDR3 nucleotides: TGTGCCAGTAGCTGGGACCGTAATTCACCCCTCCACTTT. Translating it yields CASSWDRNSPLHF. Full variable domain (remainder filled in from reference TRBV19 and TRBJ1-6): DGGITQSPKYLFRKEGQNVTLSCEQNLNHDAMYWYRQDPGQGLRLIYYSQIVNDFQKGDIAEGYSVSREKKESFPLTVTSAQKNPTAFYLCASSWDRNSPLHFGNGTRLTVT.

The chain links TRBV7-2 to TRBJ2-1; D is perhaps TRBD2 (6 bases). Per the germline V gene, CDR1 is SGHTA and CDR2 is FQGNSA. The CDR3 is 15 residues long. The V end was cut by 5 bases, the J end by 9 bases, with 20 bases between. Here the CDR3 reads CASSPPGLASGEQFF. The CDR3 DNA is TGTGCCAGCAGCCCCCCTGGCCTAGCGTCCGGTGAGCAGTTCTTC.

This clone came up once. The chain couples TRBV28 to TRBJ1-4; possible D gene TRBD1, 5 bases. The germline CDR1 and CDR2 sequences are MDHEN and SYDVKM. The CDR3 sequence is 14 residues long. V shed 6 bases and J shed 0 bases, with 8 bases lying between them. The DNA for the CDR3 is TGTGCCAGCAGAGACAGATCAACTAATGAAAAACTGTTTTTT. Protein product: CASRDRSTNEKLFF.

This chain joins TRBV4-2 and TRBJ2-3; 9 nucleotides match TRBD2. Germline trimming cut 4 bases from V and 2 bases from J; bases unmatched to any gene: 4. The CDR3 runs to 15 residues. Germline values: CDR1 LGHNA, CDR2 YNFKEQ. CDR3 loop: CASSRLAENTDTQYF. The CDR3 nucleotides read TGTGCCAGCAGCCGACTAGCGGAGAACACAGATACGCAGTATTTT.

The chain employs TRBV15 and TRBJ1-2; 9 bases agree with TRBD1. V shed 1 base and J 7 bases; nucleotides not matched to a gene: 4. CDR1 is LNHNV and CDR2 is YYDKDF in the germline V gene (reference sequence). There are 14 residues in the CDR3. CDR3: CATSRAGTGTGYTF. DNA for the CDR3: TGTGCCACCAGCAGAGCGGGGACAGGGACTGGCTACACCTTC. The variable domain in full, with the rest retrieved from reference TRBV15 and TRBJ1-2, is DAMVIQNPRYQVTQFGKPVTLSCSQTLNHNVMYWYQQKSSQAPKLLFHYYDKDFNNEADTPDNFQSRRPNTSFCFLDIRSPGLGDTAMYLCATSRAGTGTGYTFGSGTRLTVV.

The V call is TRBV9, the J call TRBJ2-5, with unresolved D. The CDR3 contains 15 residues. From germline, CDR1 is SGDLS and CDR2 YYNGEE. The V and J ends lost 0 bases and 2 bases respectively, with 11 bases between them. This CDR3 reads CASSVDGQPQETQYF. The CDR3 coding sequence is TGTGCCAGCAGCGTAGATGGCCAGCCACAAGAGACCCAGTACTTC.